This TCR beta chain was observed in a study of T cells in Graves' hyperthyroidism and ophthalmopathy. On the study more broadly: Peripheral blood was secured at the point of initial diagnosis, before any treatment.

This clonotype was seen at least ten times. What it binds is not known. Findings and caveats of the study: The model predicted ophthalmopathy a median roughly 6.5 months before onset. By a 13 V-J model, ophthalmopathy was set apart from stable hyperthyroidism.

The length of the CDR3 is 15 residues. Germline-derived CDR1 and CDR2 are KGHSH and LQKENI. V was pared by 2 bases and J by 2 bases, with 12 bases between. Those with hyperthyroidism were 18 to 65 years old, newly diagnosed, and ill for under 2 months. The source material, RNA transcripts, was used to amplify TCR beta CDR3 regions. The study used the HTBI primer set for a first-round RT-PCR of the TCR CDR3. TCRdb reanalysed the multiplex PCR reads using MiXCR and keeps one entry per CDR3 protein. The sample lists roughly 300,000 distinct CDR3 sequences, around a sixth occurring once. The TCR was taken from a woman between 45 and 60 years old with Graves' hyperthyroidism. The sequenced sample consisted of blood. V is TRBV18 and J is TRBJ2-5; D is possibly TRBD2 (5 bases). CDR3 bases: TGTGCCAGCTCACCAATCGGGGTTCAGCAAGAGACCCAGTACTTC. This gives the protein CASSPIGVQQETQYF.